The text below deals with one T cell receptor beta chain. V lost 3 bases to trimming and J lost 1 base; unmatched junction nucleotides: 12. The length of the CDR3 is 18 residues. Germline V gene lookup returns CDR1 SGDLS and CDR2 YYNGEE. Method: immunoSEQ multiplex PCR; TCRdb's copy keeps in-frame clones and lacks some. Among 350,000 to 450,000 clones listed, 85% were seen once. This entry belongs to a study of blood T cell repertoires in COVID-19. In the study overall: T cells, B-cell-depleted T cells, or PBMCs provided the cDNA or gDNA that served as material.

The sample was peripheral blood. This chain connects TRBV9 to TRBJ2-2, with TRBD1 identical over 7 bases. The TCR comes from a woman between 18 and 29 years old with acute or convalescent COVID-19. The CDR3 DNA reads as TGTGCCAGCAGCGCAGGCAAACAGGGGAAAAGGAACACCGGGGAGCTGTTTTTT. This translates into CASSAGKQGKRNTGELFF. Combining the CDR3 with reference TRBV9 and TRBJ2-2 gives the whole variable domain DSGVTQTPKHLITATGQRVTLRCSPRSGDLSVYWYQQSLDQGLQFLIQYYNGEERAKGNILERFSAQQFPDLHSELNLSSLELGDSALYFCASSAGKQGKRNTGELFFGEGSRLTVL.